This T cell receptor beta chain was identified during a study of chemoradiotherapy in HPV16-positive cancers. Trimming left V 1 base short and J 3 bases short, with 3 bases between. This CDR3 comprises 12 residues. Germline CDR1 LGHNA, CDR2 YSLEER. TCRdb keeps only in-frame clones here, not all; method: immunoSEQ multiplex PCR. The table shows around 24,000 clones, with about 88% occurring only once. The sample in question was blood, obtained from a patient who underwent chemoradiotherapy. The receptor's source is a human donor with HPV-associated anogenital cancer. The chain joins TRBV4-3 to TRBJ1-2; D is ambiguous. CDR3 in DNA: TGCGCCAGCAGCCAAGGTGACTATGGCTACACCTTC. It codes for CASSQGDYGYTF.